This passage covers 5 T cell receptor beta chains from one sample sequenced in a study of T cells in Graves' hyperthyroidism and ophthalmopathy. The investigators amplified TCR beta CDR3 regions from RNA transcripts. The HTBI primer set served for first-round RT-PCR of the TCR CDR3. Each CDR3 protein is one row after TCRdb ran MiXCR on the multiplex PCR reads. The sample gives around 350,000 distinct CDR3 sequences, about 18% of which show up once; 30% to 35% is in the top ten. The sample was blood. The receptors were sampled from a woman younger than 45 with Graves' hyperthyroidism that later progressed to Graves' ophthalmopathy.

This clonotype was counted only a few times. The V gene is TRBV20-1, the J gene TRBJ2-1, with a tentative D call TRBD2 (6 bases). V dropped 0 bases and J dropped 7 bases, with 19 bases sitting between them. CDR1 is DFQATT and CDR2 is SNEGSKA in the germline V gene (reference sequence). The length of the CDR3 is 16 residues. The CDR3 region is CSARDMGLRGQNEQFF. The CDR3 DNA sequence: TGCAGTGCTAGAGATATGGGACTGCGGGGTCAAAATGAGCAGTTCTTC.

J is TRBJ2-1 and V is TRBV29-1; 7 bases line up with TRBD1. The germline CDR1 and CDR2 sequences are SQVTM and ANQGSEA. The CDR3 runs 14 residues. Written as DNA, the CDR3 is TGCAACGACGACTTCGGGGACAGCGACAATGAGCAGTTCTTC. Protein sequence: CNDDFGDSDNEQFF.

This clonotype was detected many times. This chain links TRBV28 with TRBJ1-3; possible D gene TRBD1, 6 bases. Trimming pared 5 bases from V and 3 bases from J, leaving 14 bases between. The germline V gene has CDR1 MDHEN and CDR2 SYDVKM. This CDR3 region has 15 residues. Here the CDR3 reads CASSPTGQGGNTIYF. CDR3 DNA: TGTGCCAGCAGTCCTACAGGGCAAGGTGGAAACACCATATATTTT.

This clonotype was seen repeatedly, ten times or more. This chain joins TRBV18 and TRBJ2-5; TRBD1 aligns across 7 bases. Unmatched junction bases numbered 5, after V lost 3 bases and J lost 1 base. The CDR3 has 15 amino acids. In germline, CDR1 is KGHSH, CDR2 LQKENI. This CDR3 reads CASSPGTAFQETQYF. Here the CDR3 DNA reads TGTGCCAGCTCACCCGGGACAGCCTTCCAAGAGACCCAGTACTTC. Combining the CDR3 with reference TRBV18 and TRBJ2-5 gives the whole variable domain NAGVMQNPRHLVRRRGQEARLRCSPMKGHSHVYWYRQLPEEGLKFMVYLQKENIIDESGMPKERFSAEFPKEGPSILRIQQVVRGDSAAYFCASSPGTAFQETQYFGPGTRLLVL.

This clonotype was detected many times. V is TRBV7-9 and J is TRBJ2-5; 8 nucleotides match TRBD2. This CDR3 has 15 amino acids. Per the germline V gene, CDR1 is SEHNR and CDR2 is FQNEAQ (reference sequence). The ends lost 0 bases at V and 5 bases at J; junction bases unmatched: 5. Written as DNA, the CDR3 is TGTGCCAGCAGCTTAGCTCTAGCGGGCTCCGAGACCCAGTACTTC. This sequence encodes CASSLALAGSETQYF.